This T cell receptor beta chain originates from a study of PD-L1 blockade in urothelial cancer. Study details: Of approximately 29 patients, around 26 were males with bladder-origin urothelial cancer. Timepoints chosen for blood analysis were 3 weeks (second dose) and 6 weeks after treatment start. The study recovered a median of roughly 140,000 T cells per blood sample.

Time point defined: pretreatment peripheral blood. Patients were diagnosed with urothelial carcinoma, either locally advanced or metastatic. Germline loops: CDR1 MNHEY, CDR2 SMNVEV (reference sequence). This CDR3 spans 17 amino acids. With 3 bases removed from V and 3 bases from J, the gap between germline ends came to 17 bases. Using immunoSEQ multiplex PCR, the repertoire was profiled, and TCRdb retains in-frame clones only, with some absent. The table lists approximately 79,000 clones, around four fifths of them singletons. The genes are TRBV27 and TRBJ2-2; TRBD2 might be the D (6 bases). Specimen: PBMCs, collected around atezolizumab (anti-PD-L1) treatment. This clonotype was sampled from a man aged 35 to 55 with urothelial cancer. The CDR3 DNA is TGTGCCAGCAGTTTCCGCACGCCCCTAGCGTACACCGGGGAGCTGTTTTTT. Residues: CASSFRTPLAYTGELFF.